These 8 T cell receptor beta chains were sequenced from one sample in a study of cytomegalovirus exposure and HLA in healthy donors. PCR amplification relied on 60 Vbeta primers (plus 13 Jbeta primers). Sequenced by immunoSEQ multiplex PCR; TCRdb stores in-frame clones only, minus some. The table shows just over 150,000 clones, with over 65% occurring only once. The sequenced sample consisted of PBMCs. The receptor source for this set is a man aged 35 to 55 in good health and CMV-seropositive.

This chain joins TRBV9 and TRBJ2-1; TRBD1 matches 9 bases. The CDR3 totals 16 residues. Germline V gives CDR1 SGDLS, CDR2 YYNGEE. V lost 3 bases to trimming and J lost 5 bases; unmatched junction nucleotides: 9. Here the CDR3 DNA reads TGTGCCAGCAGCGCCCGACAGGGGGGTTTGCACAATGAGCAGTTCTTC. Translation: CASSARQGGLHNEQFF.

A few counts support this clone. The chain employs TRBV28 and TRBJ1-2, with 12 bases aligning to TRBD1. Germline V gene lookup returns CDR1 MDHEN and CDR2 SYDVKM. With 5 bases clipped from V and 8 bases from J, the junction kept 15 bases outside the gene matches. The CDR3 covers 17 residues. The CDR3 DNA sequence: TGTGCCAGCAGTCCGGGACAGGGGGCGCCTACAATCTACGGCTACACCTTC. Translating gives CASSPGQGAPTIYGYTF.

This chain uses TRBV12-5 with TRBJ2-2, with 13 bases aligning to TRBD2. The ends lost 2 bases at V and 6 bases at J; junction bases unmatched: 0. From germline, CDR1 is LGHNT and CDR2 FRNRAP. The CDR3 consists of 15 residues. In DNA, the CDR3 is TGTGCTAGTGGTTTGACTAGCGGGAGGGCCGGGGAGCTGTTTTTT. Translation gives CASGLTSGRAGELFF. The whole variable domain, remainder taken from reference TRBV12-5 and TRBJ2-2, is DARVTQTPRHKVTEMGQEVTMRCQPILGHNTVFWYRQTMMQGLELLAYFRNRAPLDDSGMPKDRFSAEMPDATLATLKIQPSEPRDSAVYFCASGLTSGRAGELFFGEGSRLTVL.

This chain links TRBV29-1 with TRBJ1-1; D gene unclear. Looked up from germline, CDR1 is SQVTM and CDR2 is ANQGSEA. Trimming removed 1 base from V and 0 bases from J, with 9 bases in between. The CDR3 has 14 amino acids. The CDR3 region is CSVEVPPVNTEAFF. The DNA for the CDR3 is TGCAGCGTTGAAGTCCCTCCCGTGAACACTGAAGCTTTCTTT. The full variable domain, in which reference TRBV29-1 and TRBJ1-1 provide the parts outside the CDR3, is SAVISQKPSRDICQRGTSLTIQCQVDSQVTMMFWYRQQPGQSLTLIATANQGSEATYESGFVIDKFPISRPNLTFSTLTVSNMSPEDSSIYLCSVEVPPVNTEAFFGQGTRLTVV.

The rearrangement links TRBV4-3 to TRBJ1-6; D unclear. The CDR3 covers 14 residues. Germline-derived CDR1 and CDR2 are LGHNA and YSLEER. The V end was cut by 4 bases, the J end by 7 bases, with 11 bases between. The CDR3 DNA follows: TGCGCCAGCAGCCCCTGGGCTAACAATTCACCCCTCCACTTT. It codes for CASSPWANNSPLHF.

Here the CDR3 DNA reads TGTGCCAGCAGCTCGGGTAGTGCACCCCTCCACTTT. Translation: CASSSGSAPLHF. The chain employs TRBV7-9 and TRBJ1-6; D ambiguous. The CDR3 contains 12 residues. Trimming cost V 4 bases and J 11 bases, with 9 bases left between them. In germline, CDR1 is SEHNR, CDR2 FQNEAQ (reference sequence).

This chain uses TRBV25-1 with TRBJ2-5; TRBD1 matches 7 bases. This CDR3 has 13 amino acids. Looked up from germline, CDR1 is MGHDK and CDR2 is SYGVNS. J gave up 4 bases and V 4 bases, and 3 bases lay outside the gene matches. The chain's CDR3 is CASSVAGGETQYF. The CDR3, as DNA: TGTGCCAGCAGTGTAGCAGGGGGAGAGACCCAGTACTTC.

The chain couples TRBV18 to TRBJ2-7, with a tentative D call TRBD2 (6 bases). This CDR3 region has 13 residues. V was clipped by 0 bases and J by 3 bases, with 6 bases between them. The germline V gene encodes CDR1 KGHSH and CDR2 LQKENI. The CDR3 here is CASSPPGGYEQYF. In DNA form, the CDR3 reads TGTGCCAGCTCACCACCCGGGGGCTACGAGCAGTACTTC.